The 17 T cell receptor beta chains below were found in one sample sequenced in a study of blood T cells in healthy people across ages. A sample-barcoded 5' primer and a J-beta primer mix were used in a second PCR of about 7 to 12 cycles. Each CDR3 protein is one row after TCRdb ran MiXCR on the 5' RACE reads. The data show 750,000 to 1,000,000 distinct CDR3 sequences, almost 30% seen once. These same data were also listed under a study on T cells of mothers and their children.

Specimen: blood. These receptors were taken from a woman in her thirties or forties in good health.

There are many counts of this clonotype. The CDR3 sequence: CASSLGQGAIAKNIQYF. CDR3 DNA: TGCGCCAGCAGCTTGGGGCAGGGGGCCATAGCCAAAAACATTCAGTACTTC. This sequence joins TRBV5-1 and TRBJ2-4, with 8 bases that match TRBD1. Germline V CDR1 and CDR2: SGHRS, YFSETQ. V trimming: 0 bases; J trimming: 0 bases; junction bases outside the gene matches: 5. This CDR3 has 17 residues.

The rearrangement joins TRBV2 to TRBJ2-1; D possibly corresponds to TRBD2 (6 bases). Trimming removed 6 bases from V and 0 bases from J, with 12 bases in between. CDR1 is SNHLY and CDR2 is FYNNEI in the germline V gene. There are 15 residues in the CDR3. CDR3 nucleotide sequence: TGTGCCAGCAGGGCTGGGGGGAGCTCCTACAATGAGCAGTTCTTC. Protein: CASRAGGSSYNEQFF. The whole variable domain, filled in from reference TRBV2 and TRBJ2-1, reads EPEVTQTPSHQVTQMGQEVILRCVPISNHLYFYWYRQILGQKVEFLVSFYNNEISEKSEIFDDQFSVERPDGSNFTLKIRSTKLEDSAMYFCASRAGGSSYNEQFFGPGTRLTVL.

CDR3 region: CASSQRTSGVISYNEQFF. The CDR3 region has the DNA TGCGCCAGCAGCCAGCGGACTAGCGGGGTGATCTCCTACAATGAGCAGTTCTTC. The chain carries TRBV4-1 and TRBJ2-1; 12 bases agree with TRBD2. The CDR3 is 18 amino acids. With V trimmed by 3 bases and J by 0 bases, 6 bases remained unmatched. Germline V gene data show CDR1 as MGHRA and CDR2 as YSYEKL.

Here the CDR3 reads CASSPRDGNRGYEQYF. In DNA form, the CDR3 reads TGTGCCAGCAGCCCCAGGGACGGCAATCGGGGCTACGAGCAGTACTTC. The chain has TRBV7-9 and TRBJ2-7; D possibly matches TRBD1 or TRBD2 (5 bases each). The CDR3 totals 16 residues. CDR1 is SEHNR and CDR2 is FQNEAQ in the germline V gene (reference sequence). The V gene lost 5 bases and the J gene lost 3 bases, with 20 bases spanning the gap.

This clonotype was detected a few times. As DNA, the CDR3 is TGTGCCAGCAGTTCCGGCACGATCAATCAGCCCCAGCATTTT. Its translation: CASSSGTINQPQHF. The chain uses TRBV12-3 or TRBV12-4 and TRBJ1-5; D remains unclear. This CDR3 has 14 amino acids. Trimming took 4 bases from V and 3 from J, leaving 10 bases between them.

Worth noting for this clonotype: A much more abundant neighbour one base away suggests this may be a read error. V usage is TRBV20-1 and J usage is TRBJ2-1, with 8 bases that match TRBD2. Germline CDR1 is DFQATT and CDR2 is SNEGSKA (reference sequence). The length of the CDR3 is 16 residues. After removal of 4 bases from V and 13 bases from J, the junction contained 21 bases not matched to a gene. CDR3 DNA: TGCAGTGCTACCAAAGGATGGGCGGGGGGTTTGGAGACCCAGTTCTTC. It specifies CSATKGWAGGLETQFF.

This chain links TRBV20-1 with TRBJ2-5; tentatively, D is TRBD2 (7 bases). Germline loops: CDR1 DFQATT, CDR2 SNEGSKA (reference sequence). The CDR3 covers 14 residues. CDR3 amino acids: CSPRGGWGQETQYF. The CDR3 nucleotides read TGCAGCCCTAGGGGGGGTTGGGGCCAAGAGACCCAGTACTTC.

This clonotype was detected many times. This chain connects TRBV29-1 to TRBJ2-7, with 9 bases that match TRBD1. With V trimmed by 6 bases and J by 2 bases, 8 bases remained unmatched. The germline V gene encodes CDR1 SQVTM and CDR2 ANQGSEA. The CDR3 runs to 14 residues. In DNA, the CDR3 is TGCAGCGTGGTGCAGGGACAGGGAACCTACGAGCAGTACTTC. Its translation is CSVVQGQGTYEQYF.

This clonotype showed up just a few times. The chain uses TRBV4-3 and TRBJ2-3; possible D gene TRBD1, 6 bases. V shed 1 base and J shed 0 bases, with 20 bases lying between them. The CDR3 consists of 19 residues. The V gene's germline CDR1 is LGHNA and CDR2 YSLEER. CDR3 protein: CASSQGAVGNRASTDTQYF. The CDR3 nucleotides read TGCGCCAGCAGCCAAGGAGCTGTGGGGAACAGGGCTAGCACAGATACGCAGTATTTT.

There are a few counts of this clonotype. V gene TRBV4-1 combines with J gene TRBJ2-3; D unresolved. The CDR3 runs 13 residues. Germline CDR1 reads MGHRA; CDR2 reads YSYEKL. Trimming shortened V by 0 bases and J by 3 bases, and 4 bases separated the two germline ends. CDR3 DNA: TGCGCCAGCAGCCAAGAACGAACAGATACGCAGTATTTT. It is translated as CASSQERTDTQYF.

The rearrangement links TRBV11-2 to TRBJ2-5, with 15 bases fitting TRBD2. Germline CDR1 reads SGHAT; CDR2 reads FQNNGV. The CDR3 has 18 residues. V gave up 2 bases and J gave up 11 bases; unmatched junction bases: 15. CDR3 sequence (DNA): TGTGCCAGCAGCTTAAGGGGACTAGCGGGGGGTACCTACAATGAGCAGTACTTC. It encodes CASSLRGLAGGTYNEQYF.

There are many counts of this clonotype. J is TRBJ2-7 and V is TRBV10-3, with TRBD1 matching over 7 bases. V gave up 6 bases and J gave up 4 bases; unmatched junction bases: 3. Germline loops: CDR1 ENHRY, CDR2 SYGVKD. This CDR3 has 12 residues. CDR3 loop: CAIRQTGYEQYF. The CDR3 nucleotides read TGTGCCATCAGACAGACAGGGTACGAGCAGTACTTC.

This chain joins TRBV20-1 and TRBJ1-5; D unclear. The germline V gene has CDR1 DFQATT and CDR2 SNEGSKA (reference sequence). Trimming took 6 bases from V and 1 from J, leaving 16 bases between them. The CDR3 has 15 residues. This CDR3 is CSAPSRLGSNQPQHF. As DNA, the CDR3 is TGCAGTGCCCCTAGCCGCCTAGGGAGCAATCAGCCCCAGCATTTT.

In nucleotides, the CDR3 is TGTGCCAGCAGCCCAAAACCCCAGGGGGGGCAAGGGTTCGGCGAGCAGTACTTC. Protein: CASSPKPQGGQGFGEQYF. The chain recombines TRBV7-2 with TRBJ2-7; D possibly uses TRBD1 or TRBD2 (7 bases each). The germline V and J ends were trimmed by 5 bases and 6 bases, with 29 bases remaining between them. The CDR3 totals 18 residues. From germline, CDR1 is SGHTA and CDR2 FQGNSA.

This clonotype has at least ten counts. The CDR3 spells CASGDYEQYF. In DNA, the CDR3 is TGTGCCAGCGGGGATTACGAGCAGTACTTC. The chain employs TRBV18 and TRBJ2-7, with D uncertain. Per germline, CDR1 KGHSH and CDR2 LQKENI. The CDR3 has 10 amino acids. V lost 8 bases to trimming and J lost 4 bases, with 6 bases between them.

The CDR3 region has the DNA TGTGCCAGCAGCTTAATTGGGGTCGGATTCACAGATACGCAGTATTTT. Its translation is CASSLIGVGFTDTQYF. The rearrangement joins TRBV7-3 to TRBJ2-3, with D hard to call. The CDR3 runs to 16 residues. V lost 1 base to trimming and J lost 2 bases, with 13 bases between them. The germline gives CDR1 SGHTA, CDR2 FQGTGA.

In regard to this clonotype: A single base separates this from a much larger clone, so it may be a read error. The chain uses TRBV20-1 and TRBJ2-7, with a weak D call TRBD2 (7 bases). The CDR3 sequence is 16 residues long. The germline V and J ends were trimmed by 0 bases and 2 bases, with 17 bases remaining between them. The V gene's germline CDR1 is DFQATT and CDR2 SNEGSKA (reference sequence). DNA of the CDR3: TGCAGTGCTAGAGAGCTAGTGGGGGGGCGTGCCTACGAGCAGTACTTC. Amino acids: CSARELVGGRAYEQYF.